The 16 T cell receptor beta chains below come from one sample, sequenced in a study of beta chain features in type 1 diabetes. Study conclusions and caveats: Across all four CD4+ subsets, people with type 1 diabetes showed modestly shorter TCRB CDR3s.

These receptors' targets are unknown. All of the isolated RNA was reverse transcribed, so expressed TCRB transcripts were sequenced. TCRdb's table, derived via immunoSEQ multiplex PCR, lists solely in-frame clones and lacks some. The sample includes about 650,000 clones, around 12% of them seen just once. What was sequenced was naive CD4+ T cells from blood. The receptors here all came from a man aged 30 to 39 with type 1 diabetes.

A note on this clone: Other DNA sequences in the sample encode the same CDR3. The chain employs TRBV28 and TRBJ1-5; D is unresolved. Germline V gene lookup returns CDR1 MDHEN and CDR2 SYDVKM. Trimming removed 3 bases from V and 6 bases from J, with 3 bases in between. The CDR3 has 11 residues. CDR3: CASSLTQPQHF. In DNA, the CDR3 is TGTGCCAGCAGTTTGACTCAGCCCCAGCATTTT.

In this sample, this clone turned up a few times. The genes are TRBV15 and TRBJ1-6; 9 bases line up with TRBD1. The CDR3 is 15 amino acids. Germline values: CDR1 LNHNV, CDR2 YYDKDF (reference sequence). V trimming: 5 bases; J trimming: 8 bases; junction bases outside the gene matches: 7. CDR3 sequence: CATSRTGEGHSPLHF. The DNA for the CDR3 is TGTGCCACCAGCCGGACAGGGGAAGGACATTCACCCCTCCACTTT. Full variable domain (rest looked up from reference TRBV15 and TRBJ1-6): DAMVIQNPRYQVTQFGKPVTLSCSQTLNHNVMYWYQQKSSQAPKLLFHYYDKDFNNEADTPDNFQSRRPNTSFCFLDIRSPGLGDTAMYLCATSRTGEGHSPLHFGNGTRLTVT.

This clone was seen only a few times. V and J are TRBV9 and TRBJ2-5; unclear D gene. CDR3 size: 13 residues. V was pared by 5 bases and J by 2 bases, with 10 bases between. CDR1 is SGDLS and CDR2 is YYNGEE in the germline V gene. CDR3 bases: TGTGCCAGCAGAGGTGACGGACAAGAGACCCAGTACTTC. This encodes CASRGDGQETQYF.

The chain couples TRBV2 to TRBJ2-5; D might be TRBD2 (5 bases). The CDR3 runs to 15 residues. Germline lookup yields CDR1 SNHLY and CDR2 FYNNEI. The V end lost 5 bases, the J end lost 4 bases, and 17 bases lay between the germline ends. The CDR3 here is CASSPPPPGGETQYF. Here the CDR3 DNA reads TGTGCCAGCAGTCCCCCCCCTCCCGGAGGAGAGACCCAGTACTTC.

Comments on this clone: The identical CDR3 is also encoded by other nucleotide sequences in the sample. This chain joins TRBV5-4 and TRBJ1-2; D is ambiguous. The CDR3 loop spans 14 amino acids. Trimming removed 0 bases at V and 5 bases at J, with 11 bases between. The V gene's germline CDR1 is SGHNT and CDR2 YYREEE (reference sequence). DNA of the CDR3: TGTGCCAGCAGCTTGGAGGGTGGAGGATATGGCTACACCTTC. Translating gives CASSLEGGGYGYTF.

This clone has more than one count but fewer than ten. The rearrangement uses TRBV11-1 and TRBJ2-7; 7 bases align to TRBD1. Germline CDR1 SGHAT, CDR2 FQDESV (reference sequence). V lost 1 base, J lost 6 bases, and 6 bases stayed unmatched. This CDR3 has 14 residues. In DNA form, the CDR3 reads TGTGCCAGCAGCTTAGACTCGGCAGGGGGCGAGCAGTACTTC. It is translated as CASSLDSAGGEQYF.

This clone was observed a handful of times. CDR3 sequence reads: CASSRSEDPSYEQYF. CDR3 nucleotides: TGTGCCAGCAGCCGAAGTGAGGACCCCAGCTACGAGCAGTACTTC. The J gene is TRBJ2-7, the V gene TRBV7-9; D not certain. The CDR3 is 15 amino acids. Trimming pared 5 bases from V and 3 bases from J, leaving 17 bases between. CDR1 and CDR2 (germline): SEHNR, FQNEAQ (reference sequence).

This clone was detected a few times. The chain employs TRBV7-2 and TRBJ2-1; no clear D. Germline loops: CDR1 SGHTA, CDR2 FQGNSA. There are 14 residues in the CDR3. Trimming removed 7 bases at V and 0 bases at J, with 10 bases between. CDR3 sequence (DNA): TGTGCCAGCATGGCAGTCGGCTCCTACAATGAGCAGTTCTTC. It encodes CASMAVGSYNEQFF.

This clone was seen more than once but under ten times. The chain combines TRBV7-2 with TRBJ2-1; TRBD1 is a possible D gene (5 bases). V was trimmed by 3 bases and J by 9 bases, leaving 12 bases between them. This CDR3 comprises 13 residues. Germline V gene sequence: CDR1 SGHTA, CDR2 FQGNSA. The CDR3 here is CASSFTGQTEQFF. For the CDR3, the DNA is TGTGCCAGCAGCTTCACAGGCCAGACTGAGCAGTTCTTC.

The CDR3 loop is CASSPISEGTEAFF. The CDR3 nucleotides are TGTGCCAGCTCACCGATCAGCGAGGGCACTGAAGCTTTCTTT. This sequence joins TRBV18 and TRBJ1-1; D is uncertain. Germline V gene sequence: CDR1 KGHSH, CDR2 LQKENI. The CDR3 covers 14 residues. V was cut by 3 bases and J by 4 bases, with 12 bases left in between.

This clone has more than one count but fewer than ten. V usage is TRBV5-4 and J usage is TRBJ1-2, with unresolved D. Germline CDR1 reads SGHNT; CDR2 reads YYREEE (reference sequence). V was cut by 3 bases and J by 0 bases, with 9 bases left in between. The CDR3 is 14 residues long. The CDR3 protein is CASSSVQANYGYTF. CDR3 coding DNA: TGTGCCAGCAGCTCGGTCCAAGCTAACTATGGCTACACCTTC.

About this clone: One end of the junction is discordant with germline, which a read error may explain. V and J are TRBV10-3 and TRBJ2-7; 7 bases agree with TRBD1. This CDR3 is built from 15 residues. Looked up from germline, CDR1 is ENHRY and CDR2 is SYGVKD. The CDR3 region has the DNA TGTGCCACCAGTGACCCGACAGGGTATTGCTACGAGCAGTACTTC. Translated, it gives CATSDPTGYCYEQYF.

The V and J genes are TRBV7-3 and TRBJ2-3; TRBD2 is a possible D gene (6 bases). The V gene lost 2 bases and the J gene lost 4 bases, with 10 bases spanning the gap. CDR3 size: 14 residues. Germline-derived CDR1 and CDR2 are SGHTA and FQGTGA. DNA for the CDR3: TGTGCCAGCAGCTTAGCGGGGTGGGCAGATACGCAGTATTTT. This gives the protein CASSLAGWADTQYF.

The chain links TRBV19 to TRBJ1-1, with TRBD1 matching 9 bases. The germline V gene has CDR1 LNHDA and CDR2 SQIVND (reference sequence). The CDR3 is 16 residues long. With V trimmed by 4 bases and J by 2 bases, 8 bases remained unmatched. CDR3 in amino acids: CASSNPSGQGNTEAFF. The DNA of the CDR3 is TGTGCCAGTAGTAACCCCTCGGGACAGGGCAACACTGAAGCTTTCTTT.

Only a few counts were recorded for this clone. This chain uses TRBV5-1 with TRBJ2-1, with D possibly called TRBD1 or TRBD2 (5 bases each). The length of the CDR3 is 16 residues. From germline, CDR1 is SGHRS and CDR2 YFSETQ. Trimming took off 3 bases at V and 5 bases at J, with 18 bases between the two ends. CDR3: CASSSSPGTRDNEQFF. CDR3 coding DNA: TGCGCCAGCAGCTCAAGTCCCGGGACGCGGGACAATGAGCAGTTCTTC.

The V call is TRBV7-2, the J call TRBJ1-5, with 12 bases aligning to TRBD1. CDR1 and CDR2 (germline): SGHTA, FQGNSA. The CDR3 is 16 amino acids. The trim removed 0 bases at V and 6 bases at J, leaving 3 bases unmatched. Here the CDR3 DNA reads TGTGCCAGCAGCTTAGCGGGACAGGGGGCTTTTCAGCCCCAGCATTTT. It yields the protein CASSLAGQGAFQPQHF.